What follows are 26 T cell receptor beta chains derived from one specimen sequenced in a study of T-cell reconstitution after alpha-beta-depleted transplantation in children. Unique molecular identifiers were built into the TCRbeta library. TCRdb called the PCR reads again in MiXCR, with one record for every CDR3 protein. The sample carries about 980,000 distinct CDR3 sequences, roughly 29% recorded once. The material sequenced was PBMCs, mostly from graft donor cells, taken 360 days after TCRalphabeta/CD19-depleted stem cell transplant. The receptor source for this set is a boy under two years old who had a stem cell transplant for SCID, so the T cells may come from the graft donor.

A few counts support this clonotype. CDR3 nucleotide sequence: TGTGCCAGCACAATAGGTTCCTCCGCTCGTCCAACAGTCACAGATACGCAGTATTTT. Encoded protein: CASTIGSSARPTVTDTQYF. V and J are TRBV11-1 and TRBJ2-3; D call uncertain. From germline, CDR1 is SGHAT and CDR2 FQDESV (reference sequence). The CDR3 runs 19 residues. Trimming removed 7 bases at V and 2 bases at J, with 28 bases between.

The chain's CDR3 is CSAFQGIGAKNIQYF. As DNA, the CDR3 is TGCAGTGCCTTCCAGGGTATCGGGGCCAAAAACATTCAGTACTTC. This sequence joins TRBV20-1 and TRBJ2-4; weak D call: TRBD1 (5 bases). CDR3 length: 15 residues. CDR1 DFQATT and CDR2 SNEGSKA come from the germline V gene (reference sequence). V lost 6 bases, J lost 1 base, and 16 bases lay in between.

The chain combines TRBV24-1 with TRBJ2-1; TRBD1 or TRBD2 may be the D gene (5 bases each). CDR1 and CDR2 from the germline V gene are KGHDR and SFDVKD. This CDR3 region has 16 residues. V was cut by 4 bases and J by 1 base, with 13 bases left in between. The CDR3 region is CATSEGTAVSYNEQFF. CDR3 nucleotides: TGTGCCACCAGTGAAGGGACGGCCGTTTCCTACAATGAGCAGTTCTTC.

This chain joins TRBV5-5 and TRBJ1-1; D is undetermined. V lost 4 bases and J lost 4, with 14 bases in between. Looked up from germline, CDR1 is SGHKS and CDR2 is YYEKEE (reference sequence). This CDR3 region has 14 residues. DNA for the CDR3: TGTGCCAGCAGCACGAGGGTGGGTGGCACTGAAGCTTTCTTT. This gives the protein CASSTRVGGTEAFF.

This clonotype was picked up one time. This chain's CDR3 is CASSPLGGDTQYF. DNA of the CDR3: TGTGCCAGCTCACCATTGGGGGGAGATACGCAGTATTTT. V and J are TRBV18 and TRBJ2-3, with D tentatively TRBD2 (6 bases). V gave up 2 bases and J gave up 5 bases, with 8 bases separating them. Per germline, CDR1 KGHSH and CDR2 LQKENI. The CDR3 is made up of 13 amino acids.

The chain couples TRBV2 to TRBJ2-5; D unresolved. V shed 4 bases and J shed 3 bases, with 9 bases lying between them. There are 13 residues in the CDR3. Germline CDR1 SNHLY, CDR2 FYNNEI. CDR3 DNA: TGTGCCAGCAGTGGGACCCTTGAAGAGACCCAGTACTTC. Protein: CASSGTLEETQYF.

The chain carries TRBV7-2 and TRBJ1-5; D unclear. Germline-derived CDR1 and CDR2 are SGHTA and FQGNSA. Trimming cost V 1 base and J 1 base, with 8 bases left between them. There are 15 residues in the CDR3. The CDR3 coding sequence is TGTGCCAGCAGCTTAGTGGTAGGGAGCAATCAGCCCCAGCATTTT. Translated: CASSLVVGSNQPQHF.

The gene calls are TRBV6-2 or TRBV6-3 and TRBJ2-1; 13 bases are a match to TRBD2. Germline V gene lookup returns CDR1 MNHEY and CDR2 SVGEGT. This CDR3 has 20 residues. J gave up 4 bases and V 6 bases, and 18 bases lay outside the gene matches. The CDR3 protein is CASSYTSGGAGVTGYNEQFF. The CDR3 region has the DNA TGTGCCAGCAGCTATACTAGCGGGGGGGCTGGGGTTACAGGATACAATGAGCAGTTCTTC.

V usage is TRBV20-1 and J usage is TRBJ2-5; the D gene could be TRBD1 or TRBD2 (6 bases each). Germline V CDR1 and CDR2: DFQATT, SNEGSKA (reference sequence). V was trimmed by 4 bases and J by 4 bases, leaving 16 bases between them. The CDR3 loop spans 14 amino acids. As DNA, the CDR3 is TGCAGTGCTACTTATGGGGGGCGCAGAGAGACCCAGTACTTC. Translation: CSATYGGRRETQYF.

This clonotype was seen at least ten times. The rearrangement uses TRBV27 and TRBJ2-5; TRBD1 matches 7 bases. The germline V gene has CDR1 MNHEY and CDR2 SMNVEV (reference sequence). The CDR3 spans 15 residues. Trimming took 4 bases from V and 2 from J; bases not matched to a gene: 7. In DNA form, the CDR3 reads TGTGCCAGCAGTTGGAGCCCGGGACAGCAAGAGACCCAGTACTTC. This sequence encodes CASSWSPGQQETQYF.

In this sample, this clonotype turned up a few times. This chain links TRBV5-1 with TRBJ2-6; D not certain. The CDR3 totals 18 residues. CDR1 and CDR2 from the germline V gene are SGHRS and YFSETQ. The V end lost 0 bases, the J end lost 3 bases, and 16 bases lay between the germline ends. This CDR3 is CASSLVPGVMGGANVLTF. DNA of the CDR3: TGCGCCAGCAGCTTGGTACCAGGAGTGATGGGTGGGGCCAACGTCCTGACTTTC.

The CDR3 sequence: CASSQRDGSTDTQYF. The CDR3 DNA reads TGTGCCAGCAGCCAAAGGGATGGCTCCACAGATACGCAGTATTTT. The chain joins TRBV3-1 to TRBJ2-3; D remains unclear. V was pared by 2 bases and J by 2 bases, with 11 bases between. The length of the CDR3 is 15 residues. The germline CDR1 and CDR2 sequences are LGHDT and YNNKEL (reference sequence).

The CDR3 coding sequence is TGCGCCAGCGCGCGGGGGACCGACGAGCAGTACTTC. It translates to CASARGTDEQYF. The chain couples TRBV5-1 to TRBJ2-7; 7 bases are a match to TRBD2. The CDR3 loop spans 12 amino acids. Losses at the gene ends were 7 bases for V and 5 bases for J; bases not matched to a gene: 6. The germline gives CDR1 SGHRS, CDR2 YFSETQ.

V gene TRBV5-5 combines with J gene TRBJ2-3; 7 bases align to TRBD1. The CDR3 is 15 residues long. CDR1 is SGHKS and CDR2 is YYEKEE in the germline V gene (reference sequence). V trimming: 4 bases; J trimming: 2 bases; junction bases outside the gene matches: 7. The CDR3 here is CASSNRTGYTDTQYF. The CDR3, as DNA: TGTGCCAGCAGCAACAGGACAGGATACACAGATACGCAGTATTTT.

This clonotype appeared a few times. The gene calls are TRBV28 and TRBJ1-2; TRBD1 is a possible D gene (6 bases). Trimming removed 2 bases from V and 8 bases from J, with 9 bases in between. Per the germline V gene, CDR1 is MDHEN and CDR2 is SYDVKM. The CDR3 covers 12 residues. CDR3 nucleotide sequence: TGTGCCAGCAGTTTACCAGGGGACGGCTACACCTTC. This gives the protein CASSLPGDGYTF.

This clonotype was picked up a small number of times. The CDR3 loop is CASSVTETPTGELFF. DNA for the CDR3: TGTGCCAGCAGCGTTACGGAGACACCAACCGGGGAGCTGTTTTTT. The J gene is TRBJ2-2, the V gene TRBV9; D is unclear. CDR3 length: 15 amino acids. Between the trimmed V and J ends, which lost 2 bases and 5 bases, there was a span of 13 bases. CDR1 SGDLS and CDR2 YYNGEE come from the germline V gene.

This clonotype has more than one count but fewer than ten. J is TRBJ2-1 and V is TRBV12-3 or TRBV12-4; D not certain. This CDR3 has 14 amino acids. Deletions cut 2 bases from V and 7 bases from J, with 12 bases between. CDR3 DNA sequence: TGTGCCAGCAGTTTAAGTCTTATTAGGAATGAGCAGTTCTTC. Translated: CASSLSLIRNEQFF.

This chain connects TRBV12-3 or TRBV12-4 to TRBJ1-5; D may be TRBD1 (6 bases). This CDR3 spans 15 amino acids. V lost 0 bases and J 6 bases, leaving 12 bases between the germline ends. The DNA for the CDR3 is TGTGCCAGCAGTTTAGCTACAGGGCAGGGTCAGCCCCAGCATTTT. Translation gives CASSLATGQGQPQHF.

This chain connects TRBV5-1 to TRBJ2-1; TRBD1 aligns across 7 bases. The CDR3 contains 13 residues. The J segment lost 12 bases and the V segment lost 3 bases, leaving 9 bases of the junction unmatched. Germline CDR1 SGHRS, CDR2 YFSETQ. CDR3 residues: CASSSGQIGRQFF. The CDR3 nucleotides read TGCGCCAGCAGCTCGGGACAGATAGGTAGGCAGTTCTTC.

V usage is TRBV24-1 and J usage is TRBJ2-1, with 11 bases that match TRBD1. Looked up from germline, CDR1 is KGHDR and CDR2 is SFDVKD. This CDR3 is 15 amino acids long. V was pared by 5 bases and J by 6 bases, with 5 bases of the junction left unmatched. The CDR3 nucleotides read TGTGCCACCAGTGGGGGGGGGACAGGGGGCAATGAGCAGTTCTTC. This codes for CATSGGGTGGNEQFF.

The chain employs TRBV27 and TRBJ2-7; no definite D call. The CDR3 has 13 residues. Germline values: CDR1 MNHEY, CDR2 SMNVEV (reference sequence). V was clipped by 1 base and J by 1 base, with 5 bases between them. CDR3 region: CASSLYPSYEQYF. Here the CDR3 DNA reads TGTGCCAGCAGTTTATACCCTTCCTACGAGCAGTACTTC.

This clonotype turned up a few times. CDR3 amino acids: CASSWLGDLYNEQFF. The DNA of the CDR3 is TGCGCCAGCAGCTGGTTGGGTGACCTCTACAATGAGCAGTTCTTC. The rearrangement links TRBV5-1 to TRBJ2-1; D remains ambiguous. Trimming stripped 3 bases from V and 3 bases from J, with 13 bases between. Germline V gives CDR1 SGHRS, CDR2 YFSETQ. CDR3 length: 15 amino acids.

V is TRBV5-1 and J is TRBJ2-7; 8 bases agree with TRBD1. This CDR3 contains 15 residues. Germline V lookup: CDR1 SGHRS, CDR2 YFSETQ. Trimming took 4 bases from V and 3 from J; bases not matched to a gene: 9. The CDR3 coding sequence is TGCGCCAGCAGCGTCACGGGACAGGCTAACTACGAGCAGTACTTC. Translation gives CASSVTGQANYEQYF.

The chain uses TRBV5-1 and TRBJ1-1; the D gene is possibly TRBD1 (6 bases). The germline CDR1 and CDR2 sequences are SGHRS and YFSETQ. Trimming removed 0 bases from V and 6 bases from J, with 27 bases in between. This CDR3 is 19 amino acids long. The chain's CDR3 is CASSLAGGTTEGMGPEAFF. The CDR3, as DNA: TGCGCCAGCAGCTTGGCCGGTGGGACAACTGAGGGTATGGGCCCTGAAGCTTTCTTT. Full variable domain (missing parts from reference TRBV5-1 and TRBJ1-1): KAGVTQTPRYLIKTRGQQVTLSCSPISGHRSVSWYQQTPGQGLQFLFEYFSETQRNKGNFPGRFSGRQFSNSRSEMNVSTLELGDSALYLCASSLAGGTTEGMGPEAFFGQGTRLTVV.

The rearrangement joins TRBV12-3 or TRBV12-4 to TRBJ2-1; D call uncertain. V was shortened by 2 bases and J by 8 bases, with 16 bases between the two germline ends. The CDR3 is 15 residues long. The CDR3 nucleotides are TGTGCCAGCAGTTTACCCCGTTTAAAGCAATATGAGCAGTTCTTC. It specifies CASSLPRLKQYEQFF.

V usage is TRBV12-3 or TRBV12-4 and J usage is TRBJ2-1; 7 bases fit TRBD2. The CDR3 has 15 amino acids. J was trimmed by 2 bases and V by 6 bases; bases with no gene match: 7. The DNA of the CDR3 is TGTGCCAGCAGATCAAGCGGGGCCGCCTACAATGAGCAGTTCTTC. Residues: CASRSSGAAYNEQFF.